These 23 T cell receptor beta chains were sequenced from one sample in a study of T-cell memory formation after mild COVID-19. A single record per CDR3 protein comes from TCRdb applying MiXCR to the 5' RACE reads. This table has 470,000 or so distinct CDR3 sequences, more than 15% appearing once. Sequencing was performed on PBMCs or a T cell subset sorted from them (not recorded which). The origin of the receptors is a man aged 18 to 30 who had mild COVID-19 (a few samples of this study predate the infection). Cell type and time point are not known.

The chain joins TRBV29-1 to TRBJ1-2; TRBD1 matches at 9 bases. CDR1 and CDR2 from the germline V gene are SQVTM and ANQGSEA. The CDR3 is 12 residues long. The V and J ends lost 6 bases and 2 bases, in that order; junction bases with no gene match: 1. The CDR3 loop is CSVDRGNYGYTF. CDR3 DNA: TGCAGCGTGGACAGGGGAAACTATGGCTACACCTTC.

The chain combines TRBV5-1 with TRBJ2-7; D unclear. The length of the CDR3 is 12 residues. V was shortened by 4 bases and J by 3 bases, with 8 bases between the two germline ends. Germline CDR1 SGHRS, CDR2 YFSETQ. The CDR3 here is CASSQNLYEQYF. The DNA of the CDR3 is TGCGCCAGCAGCCAAAACCTCTACGAGCAGTACTTC.

J is TRBJ2-1 and V is TRBV6-5; 9 nucleotides agree with TRBD2. Germline V gene data show CDR1 as MNHEY and CDR2 as SVGAGI. J was trimmed by 4 bases and V by 2 bases; bases with no gene match: 3. The CDR3 runs to 15 residues. The CDR3: CASSYTLAGYNEQFF. CDR3 DNA: TGTGCCAGCAGTTACACACTAGCGGGTTACAATGAGCAGTTCTTC.

The CDR3 is CASSLPEGQGEREGYTF. The CDR3 bases are TGCGCCAGCAGCCTCCCTGAGGGACAGGGGGAACGGGAAGGCTACACCTTC. V gene TRBV4-3 combines with J gene TRBJ1-2; TRBD1 matches at 11 bases. With V trimmed by 4 bases and J by 8 bases, 15 bases remained unmatched. Germline CDR1 reads LGHNA; CDR2 reads YSLEER. CDR3 length: 17 amino acids.

This clonotype was counted between two and nine times. This chain uses TRBV4-3 with TRBJ1-5, with D unresolved. V was clipped by 2 bases and J by 6 bases, with 8 bases between them. This CDR3 has 13 amino acids. Germline CDR1 LGHNA, CDR2 YSLEER. The CDR3 coding sequence is TGCGCCAGCAGCCAATATGCAGGTCAGCCCCAGCATTTT. Its translation is CASSQYAGQPQHF.

The chain links TRBV28 to TRBJ1-1; 7 bases are shared with TRBD1. The germline V gene encodes CDR1 MDHEN and CDR2 SYDVKM. Trimming cost V 8 bases and J 2 bases; bases outside gene matches: 8. CDR3 length: 14 residues. This CDR3 is CASGPGTVNTEAFF. In nucleotides, the CDR3 is TGTGCCAGCGGACCCGGGACAGTCAACACTGAAGCTTTCTTT.

This clonotype was detected only a few times. V and J are TRBV4-3 and TRBJ1-6, with 7 bases aligning to TRBD1. V shed 0 bases, J shed 6 bases, and the junction held 2 bases outside the gene matches. The germline CDR1 and CDR2 sequences are LGHNA and YSLEER. The CDR3 is 15 residues long. The CDR3 nucleotides read TGCGCCAGCAGCCAAGATTGGGACAGTAATTCACCCCTCCACTTT. Translated, it gives CASSQDWDSNSPLHF.

This clonotype was counted a few times. The gene calls are TRBV12-5 and TRBJ2-7; 10 nucleotides match TRBD1. CDR3 size: 14 residues. V was pared by 5 bases and J by 3 bases, with 4 bases of the junction left unmatched. The germline gives CDR1 LGHNT, CDR2 FRNRAP. The DNA for the CDR3 is TGTGCTAGTGGTCCCCGGACAGGGGGCTACGAGCAGTACTTC. Encoded protein: CASGPRTGGYEQYF.

The chain uses TRBV21-1 and TRBJ1-6. TRBV21-1 is noted as a pseudogene. The CDR3 has 17 amino acids. In nucleotides, the CDR3 is TGTGCCAGCATCTCCACACTGCGGCTAAGTTCCGATTCACCCCTCCACTTT. Residues: CASISTLRLSSDSPLHF.

This clonotype occurred a few times. This chain joins TRBV4-3 and TRBJ2-3; D tentatively reads TRBD1 or TRBD2 (5 bases each). The CDR3 loop spans 16 amino acids. In germline, CDR1 is LGHNA, CDR2 YSLEER. Trimming pared 0 bases from V and 3 bases from J, leaving 13 bases between. The CDR3 DNA reads as TGCGCCAGCAGCCAAGAGGGGGTCGGGTTTACAGATACGCAGTATTTT. It codes for CASSQEGVGFTDTQYF.

This sequence joins TRBV4-1 and TRBJ1-1; no definite D call. This CDR3 contains 14 residues. V dropped 1 base and J dropped 4 bases, with 10 bases sitting between them. Germline V lookup: CDR1 MGHRA, CDR2 YSYEKL. CDR3 protein: CASSQVARGTEAFF. In nucleotides, the CDR3 is TGCGCCAGCAGCCAAGTGGCCCGGGGCACTGAAGCTTTCTTT.

This clonotype showed up just a few times. The chain employs TRBV29-1 and TRBJ2-2; D uncertain. V lost 4 bases and J 4 bases, leaving 10 bases between the germline ends. Per the germline V gene, CDR1 is SQVTM and CDR2 is ANQGSEA. This CDR3 comprises 13 residues. CDR3 in DNA: TGCAGCGTTGCAGTACAGTTCACCGGGGAGCTGTTTTTT. As protein: CSVAVQFTGELFF.

The chain employs TRBV7-8 and TRBJ2-5; 9 nucleotides match TRBD2. Trimming removed 1 base from V and 2 bases from J; junction bases left unmatched: 5. This CDR3 is built from 16 residues. CDR1 SGHVS and CDR2 FQNEAQ come from the germline V gene. CDR3 protein: CASSLGGGGAQETQYF. The CDR3 DNA sequence: TGTGCCAGCAGCTTAGGAGGCGGGGGGGCTCAAGAGACCCAGTACTTC.

This clonotype has only a few counts. This sequence joins TRBV11-2 and TRBJ2-1; D is perhaps TRBD2 (5 bases). This CDR3 has 15 residues. V lost 7 bases, J lost 9 bases, and 22 bases lay in between. The germline CDR1 and CDR2 sequences are SGHAT and FQNNGV. The CDR3 loop is CASNLAYTRPSEQFF. The CDR3 DNA reads TGTGCCAGCAACCTAGCTTATACCCGTCCGTCTGAGCAGTTCTTC.

The chain uses TRBV12-3 or TRBV12-4 and TRBJ2-5; 11 nucleotides match TRBD2. CDR3 length: 15 amino acids. V gave up 6 bases and J gave up 4 bases; unmatched junction bases: 7. This CDR3 is CASRLAGGRGETQYF. The DNA of the CDR3 is TGTGCCAGCAGGCTAGCGGGGGGAAGGGGAGAGACCCAGTACTTC.

The rearrangement links TRBV12-3 or TRBV12-4 to TRBJ1-5; D is uncertain. The CDR3 is 14 amino acids. V lost 7 bases to trimming and J lost 9 bases, with 19 bases between them. In DNA, the CDR3 is TGTGCCAGCAAGGGTAGAGGCCTCGAAGGGCCCCAGCATTTT. This codes for CASKGRGLEGPQHF.

This chain links TRBV7-2 with TRBJ2-2, with no clear D. Germline V gene data show CDR1 as SGHTA and CDR2 as FQGNSA. The CDR3 contains 14 residues. The V and J ends lost 5 bases and 9 bases respectively, with 16 bases between them. The CDR3 DNA reads as TGTGCCAGCAGCCCGTGGGCAGGATCCTGGGAGCTGTTTTTT. Translation gives CASSPWAGSWELFF.

This clonotype was seen only a few times. The rearrangement uses TRBV18 and TRBJ1-2; D gene unclear. CDR3 length equals 17 residues. Trimming took 2 bases from V and 0 from J, leaving 16 bases between them. Germline V gene data show CDR1 as KGHSH and CDR2 as LQKENI. CDR3 sequence (DNA): TGTGCCAGCTCACCAGTCTCTTTCGTGGAGGCTAACTATGGCTACACCTTC. It specifies CASSPVSFVEANYGYTF.

The chain links TRBV7-2 to TRBJ2-1; 11 nucleotides agree with TRBD2. CDR3 length: 16 amino acids. Germline trimming cut 4 bases from V and 12 bases from J; bases unmatched to any gene: 14. CDR1 and CDR2 from the germline V gene are SGHTA and FQGNSA. CDR3 nucleotide sequence: TGTGCCAGCAGCTCAACTAGCGGGGGCCGAGGGGTCAGGCAGTTCTTC. This gives the protein CASSSTSGGRGVRQFF.

In this sample, this clonotype turned up many times. The V and J genes are TRBV9 and TRBJ2-2, with D perhaps matching TRBD1 (5 bases). The CDR3 sequence is 15 residues long. The V end was cut by 0 bases, the J end by 3 bases, with 9 bases between. CDR1 SGDLS and CDR2 YYNGEE come from the germline V gene. The DNA for the CDR3 is TGTGCCAGCAGCGTAGATCAGGGTTACACCGGGGAGCTGTTTTTT. This encodes CASSVDQGYTGELFF.

This clonotype was seen only a few times. This chain links TRBV5-1 with TRBJ2-3; D is undetermined. The V end lost 2 bases, the J end lost 2 bases, and 12 bases lay between the germline ends. Germline V gene data show CDR1 as SGHRS and CDR2 as YFSETQ. The CDR3 sequence is 15 residues long. Written as DNA, the CDR3 is TGCGCCAGCAGCTTCTGGGGTGCAGACACAGATACGCAGTATTTT. Amino acid sequence: CASSFWGADTDTQYF.

This clonotype was detected a few times. This sequence joins TRBV29-1 and TRBJ2-1; perhaps TRBD2 as D (5 bases). CDR1 is SQVTM, CDR2 ANQGSEA, per germline. This CDR3 has 11 amino acids. The V end lost 0 bases, the J end lost 12 bases, and 9 bases lay between the germline ends. CDR3 loop: CSVEDLGGQFF. The CDR3 DNA sequence: TGCAGCGTTGAAGATCTTGGAGGGCAGTTCTTC.

This clonotype came up many times. The rearrangement links TRBV5-8 to TRBJ2-6; D is perhaps TRBD1 or TRBD2 (5 bases each). Germline loops: CDR1 SGHTS, CDR2 YDEGEE. Trimming left V 2 bases short and J 4 bases short, with 7 bases between. This CDR3 contains 14 residues. The CDR3 DNA reads TGTGCCAGCAGCTTTTGGGGGGGGGCCAACGTCCTGACTTTC. Amino acid sequence: CASSFWGGANVLTF.